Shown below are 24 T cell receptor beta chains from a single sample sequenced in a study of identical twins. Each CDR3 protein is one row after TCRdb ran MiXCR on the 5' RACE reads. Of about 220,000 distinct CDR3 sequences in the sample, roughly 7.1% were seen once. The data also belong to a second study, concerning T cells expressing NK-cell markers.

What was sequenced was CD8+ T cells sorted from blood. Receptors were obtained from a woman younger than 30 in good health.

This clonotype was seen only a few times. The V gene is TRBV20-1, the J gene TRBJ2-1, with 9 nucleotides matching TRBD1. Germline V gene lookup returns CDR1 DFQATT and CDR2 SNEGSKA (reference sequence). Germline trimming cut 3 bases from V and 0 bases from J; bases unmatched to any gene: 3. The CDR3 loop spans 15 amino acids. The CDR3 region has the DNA TGCAGTGCTAGCGGGACAGGGAGCTCCTACAATGAGCAGTTCTTC. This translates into CSASGTGSSYNEQFF.

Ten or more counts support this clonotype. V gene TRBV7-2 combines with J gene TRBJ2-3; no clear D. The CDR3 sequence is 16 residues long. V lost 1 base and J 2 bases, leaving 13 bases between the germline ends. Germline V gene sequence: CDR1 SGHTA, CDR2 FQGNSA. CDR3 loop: CASSLGVRANTDTQYF. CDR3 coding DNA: TGTGCCAGCAGCTTAGGAGTCCGGGCCAACACAGATACGCAGTATTTT.

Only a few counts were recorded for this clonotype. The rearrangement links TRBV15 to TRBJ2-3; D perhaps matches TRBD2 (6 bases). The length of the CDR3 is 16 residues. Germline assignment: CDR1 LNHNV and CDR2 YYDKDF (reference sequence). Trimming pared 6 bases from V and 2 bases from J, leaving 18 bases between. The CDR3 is CATRPGGSHLTDTQYF. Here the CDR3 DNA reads TGTGCCACCAGGCCCGGGGGTTCACACCTCACAGATACGCAGTATTTT.

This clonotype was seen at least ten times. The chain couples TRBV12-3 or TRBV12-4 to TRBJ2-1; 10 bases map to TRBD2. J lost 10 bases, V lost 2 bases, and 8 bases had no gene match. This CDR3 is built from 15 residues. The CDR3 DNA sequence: TGTGCCAGCAGTTTATCAAGCGGGGGGGCTCAGGAGCAGTTCTTC. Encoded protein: CASSLSSGGAQEQFF.

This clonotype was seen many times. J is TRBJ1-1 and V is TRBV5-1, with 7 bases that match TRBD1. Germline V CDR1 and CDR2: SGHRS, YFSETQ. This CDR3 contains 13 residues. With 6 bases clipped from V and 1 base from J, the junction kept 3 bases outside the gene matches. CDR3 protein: CASTWTGNTEAFF. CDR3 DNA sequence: TGCGCCAGCACCTGGACAGGGAACACTGAAGCTTTCTTT.

CDR3 sequence reads: CASSLGGFGGYTF. CDR3 bases: TGTGCCAGCAGTCTGGGGGGTTTTGGTGGCTACACCTTC. The chain employs TRBV3-1 and TRBJ1-2, with D maybe TRBD1 (5 bases). Trimming left V 6 bases short and J 7 bases short, with 15 bases between. This CDR3 is 13 amino acids long. Germline loops: CDR1 LGHDT, CDR2 YNNKEL (reference sequence).

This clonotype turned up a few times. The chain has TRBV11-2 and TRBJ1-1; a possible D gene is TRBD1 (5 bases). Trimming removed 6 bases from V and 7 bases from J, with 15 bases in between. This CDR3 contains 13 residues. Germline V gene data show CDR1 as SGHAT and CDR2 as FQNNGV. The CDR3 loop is CASRHSREVEAFF. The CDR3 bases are TGTGCCAGCAGGCACTCCAGGGAAGTTGAAGCTTTCTTT.

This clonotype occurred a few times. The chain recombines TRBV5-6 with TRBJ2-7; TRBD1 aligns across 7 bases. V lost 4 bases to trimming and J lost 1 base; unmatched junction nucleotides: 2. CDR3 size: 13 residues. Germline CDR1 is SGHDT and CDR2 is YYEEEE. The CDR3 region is CASSMGQSYEQYF. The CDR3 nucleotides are TGTGCCAGCAGCATGGGACAGTCCTACGAGCAGTACTTC.

The CDR3 bases are TGTGCCACCAGTGCTGGGAGTATCTACAATGAGCAGTTCTTC. This codes for CATSAGSIYNEQFF. The chain links TRBV24-1 to TRBJ2-1; perhaps TRBD2 as D (5 bases). The germline CDR1 and CDR2 sequences are KGHDR and SFDVKD. Trimming left V 5 bases short and J 3 bases short, with 10 bases between. CDR3 length: 14 residues.

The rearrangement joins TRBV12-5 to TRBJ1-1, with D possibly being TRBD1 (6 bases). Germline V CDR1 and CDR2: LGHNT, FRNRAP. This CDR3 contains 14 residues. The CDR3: CATTPGGQYTEAFF. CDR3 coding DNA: TGTGCAACCACCCCCGGCGGACAGTACACTGAAGCTTTCTTT.

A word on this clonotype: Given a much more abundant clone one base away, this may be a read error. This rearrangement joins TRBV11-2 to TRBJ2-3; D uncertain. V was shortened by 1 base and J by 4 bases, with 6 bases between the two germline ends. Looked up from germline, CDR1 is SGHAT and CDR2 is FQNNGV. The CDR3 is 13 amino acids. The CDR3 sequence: CASSLVEPDTQYF. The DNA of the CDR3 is TGTGCCAGCAGCTTAGTGGAGCCAGATACGCAGTATTTT.

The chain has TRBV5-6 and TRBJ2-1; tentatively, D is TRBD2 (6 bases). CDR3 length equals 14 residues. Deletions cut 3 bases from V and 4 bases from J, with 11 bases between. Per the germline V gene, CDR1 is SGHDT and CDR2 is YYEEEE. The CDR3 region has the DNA TGTGCCAGCAGCTCAACCGGGACTTACAATGAGCAGTTCTTC. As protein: CASSSTGTYNEQFF.

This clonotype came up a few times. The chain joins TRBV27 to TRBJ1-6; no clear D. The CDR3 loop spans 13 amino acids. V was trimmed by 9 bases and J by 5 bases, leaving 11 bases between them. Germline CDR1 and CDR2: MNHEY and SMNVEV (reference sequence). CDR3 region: CASTAGDNSPLHF. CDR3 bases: TGTGCCAGTACAGCTGGAGATAATTCACCCCTCCACTTT.

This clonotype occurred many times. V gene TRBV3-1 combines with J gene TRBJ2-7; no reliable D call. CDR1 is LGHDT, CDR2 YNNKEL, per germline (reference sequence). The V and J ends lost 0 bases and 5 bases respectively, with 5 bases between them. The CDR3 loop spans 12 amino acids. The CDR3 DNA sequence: TGTGCCAGCAGCCAAGATTCTCACGAGCAGTACTTC. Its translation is CASSQDSHEQYF.

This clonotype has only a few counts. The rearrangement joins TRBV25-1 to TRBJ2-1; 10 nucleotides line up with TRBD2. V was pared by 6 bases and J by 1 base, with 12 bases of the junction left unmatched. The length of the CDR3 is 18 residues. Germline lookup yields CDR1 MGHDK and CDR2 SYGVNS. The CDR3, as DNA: TGTGCCAGCAGCGATTTCGGTACTAGCGGGGTATCCTACAATGAGCAGTTCTTC. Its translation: CASSDFGTSGVSYNEQFF.

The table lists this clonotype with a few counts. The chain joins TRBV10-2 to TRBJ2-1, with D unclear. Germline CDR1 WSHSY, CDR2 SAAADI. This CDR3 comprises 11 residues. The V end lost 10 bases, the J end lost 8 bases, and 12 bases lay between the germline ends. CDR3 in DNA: TGCGCCACTAGAGAGGTCCATGAGCAGTTCTTC. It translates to CATREVHEQFF.

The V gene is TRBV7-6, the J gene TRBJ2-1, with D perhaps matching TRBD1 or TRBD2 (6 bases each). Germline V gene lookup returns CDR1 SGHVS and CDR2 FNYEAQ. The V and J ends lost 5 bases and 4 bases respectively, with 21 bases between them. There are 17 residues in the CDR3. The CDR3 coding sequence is TGTGCCAGCAGCGAAGGGGGAGCGGGCCTTAGTTACAATGAGCAGTTCTTC. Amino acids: CASSEGGAGLSYNEQFF.

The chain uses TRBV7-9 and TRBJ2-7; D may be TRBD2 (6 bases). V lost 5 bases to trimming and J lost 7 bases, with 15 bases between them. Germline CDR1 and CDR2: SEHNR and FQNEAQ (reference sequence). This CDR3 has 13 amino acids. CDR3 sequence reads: CASSRRLVGEQYF. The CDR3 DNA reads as TGTGCCAGCAGCCGTCGACTAGTTGGGGAGCAGTACTTC.

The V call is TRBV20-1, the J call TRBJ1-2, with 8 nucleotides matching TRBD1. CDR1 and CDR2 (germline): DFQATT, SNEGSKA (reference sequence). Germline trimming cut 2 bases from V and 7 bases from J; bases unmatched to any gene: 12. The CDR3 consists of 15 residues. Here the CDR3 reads CSARKDRDRSFGYTF. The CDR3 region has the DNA TGCAGTGCTAGAAAAGACCGGGACAGGTCTTTTGGCTACACCTTC.

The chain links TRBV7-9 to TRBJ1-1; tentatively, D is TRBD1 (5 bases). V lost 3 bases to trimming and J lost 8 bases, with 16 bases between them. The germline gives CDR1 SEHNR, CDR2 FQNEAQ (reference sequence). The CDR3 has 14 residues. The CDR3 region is CASSFKGAPVEAFF. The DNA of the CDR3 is TGTGCCAGCAGCTTCAAAGGGGCTCCGGTCGAAGCTTTCTTT.

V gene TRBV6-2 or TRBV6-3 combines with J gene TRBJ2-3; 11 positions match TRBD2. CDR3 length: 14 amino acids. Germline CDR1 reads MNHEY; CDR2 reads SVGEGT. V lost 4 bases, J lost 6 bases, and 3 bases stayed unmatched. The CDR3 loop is CASSSSGRPDTQYF. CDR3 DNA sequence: TGTGCCAGCAGTTCTAGCGGGAGGCCGGATACGCAGTATTTT.

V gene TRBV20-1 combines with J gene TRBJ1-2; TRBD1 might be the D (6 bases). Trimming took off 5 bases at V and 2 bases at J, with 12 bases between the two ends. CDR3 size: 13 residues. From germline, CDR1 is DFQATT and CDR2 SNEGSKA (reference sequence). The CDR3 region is CSASPTGNYGYTF. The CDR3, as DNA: TGCAGTGCTTCTCCGACAGGAAACTATGGCTACACCTTC.

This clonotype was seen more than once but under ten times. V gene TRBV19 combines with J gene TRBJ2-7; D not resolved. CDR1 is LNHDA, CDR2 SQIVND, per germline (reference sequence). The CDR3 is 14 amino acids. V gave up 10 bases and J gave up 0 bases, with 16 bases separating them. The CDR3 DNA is TGTGCCACCTCGGCCGCCACGAGCTCCTACGAGCAGTACTTC. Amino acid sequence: CATSAATSSYEQYF.

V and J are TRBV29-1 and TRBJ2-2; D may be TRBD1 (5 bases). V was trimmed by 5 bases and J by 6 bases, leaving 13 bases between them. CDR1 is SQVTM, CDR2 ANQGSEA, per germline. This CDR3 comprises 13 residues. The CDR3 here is CSVPLTDPGELFF. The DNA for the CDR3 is TGCAGCGTTCCATTGACAGACCCCGGGGAGCTGTTTTTT.